The clone carrying this T cell receptor (beta chain) occurred once. This specimen belongs to a study of blood T cell repertoires in COVID-19. Overall study: The United States, Italy and Spain were the sources of the acute and convalescent COVID-19 samples. Nucleic acid was either cDNA or gDNA, and it came from T cells, B-cell-depleted T cells, or PBMCs.

In the original workflow: Nucleated cell number was recorded as an estimate derived from reference gene primer amplification. TCRdb's table, derived via immunoSEQ multiplex PCR, lists solely in-frame clones and lacks some. Clonal size and the V and J genes are those of that table, whereas D and trimming came from the DNA. Of roughly 73,000 clones detected, roughly four fifths appear once; the ten largest clones hold roughly 20%. With 4 bases clipped from V and 5 bases from J, the junction kept 4 bases outside the gene matches. This CDR3 spans 13 amino acids. The rearrangement links TRBV12-3 or TRBV12-4 to TRBJ1-2; 7 bases agree with TRBD1. Sequenced: peripheral blood. The sequence derives from a woman in her seventies with acute or convalescent COVID-19. CDR3 nucleotide sequence: TGTGCCAGCAGTTCAACAGGGGATTATGGCTACACCTTC. Amino acid sequence: CASSSTGDYGYTF.